The 18 T cell receptor beta chains below all came from one sample that was sequenced in a study of T cell changes during pregnancy in multiple sclerosis. Sequencing was performed with immunoSEQ multiplex PCR; in TCRdb, only in-frame clones are kept and a portion is missing. The sample records 35,000 or so clones, 92% being singletons. The sample was CD4+ T cells from peripheral blood mononuclear cells, taken after pregnancy. The receptors here all came from a female donor with multiple sclerosis, enrolled in a pregnancy study.

The V call is TRBV19, the J call TRBJ1-6; 9 nucleotides agree with TRBD1. This CDR3 is 14 amino acids long. The V segment lost 8 bases and the J segment 8 bases; nucleotides outside the gene matches: 7. Germline CDR1 LNHDA, CDR2 SQIVND (reference sequence). DNA of the CDR3: TGTGCCAGTTCTGCGACAGGGGGGGATTCACCCCTCCACTTT. Encoded protein: CASSATGGDSPLHF.

The J gene is TRBJ2-3, the V gene TRBV9, with 9 bases identical to TRBD2. The CDR3 is 15 residues long. V was pared by 0 bases and J by 6 bases, with 5 bases of the junction left unmatched. Germline CDR1 SGDLS, CDR2 YYNGEE. The chain's CDR3 is CASSVDSGRLDTQYF. The CDR3 DNA reads as TGTGCCAGCAGCGTAGACAGCGGGAGGCTGGATACGCAGTATTTT.

The chain combines TRBV4-1 with TRBJ1-4; a possible D gene is TRBD1 (5 bases). Germline assignment: CDR1 MGHRA and CDR2 YSYEKL. V lost 5 bases to trimming and J lost 5 bases, with 15 bases between them. The CDR3 length is 15 residues. CDR3 nucleotides: TGCGCCAGCAGCGCCCAACAGGTCTCGAATGAAAAACTGTTTTTT. Its protein product is CASSAQQVSNEKLFF.

The gene calls are TRBV2 and TRBJ1-1; possibly TRBD1 for D (6 bases). Between the trimmed V and J ends, which lost 6 bases and 7 bases, there was a span of 18 bases. The CDR3 has 14 residues. In germline, CDR1 is SNHLY, CDR2 FYNNEI. The CDR3 protein is CASSSKGGHGEAFF. CDR3 nucleotide sequence: TGTGCCAGCAGCTCTAAGGGGGGGCACGGTGAAGCTTTCTTT.

The chain couples TRBV11-2 to TRBJ2-7; 13 bases agree with TRBD2. J was trimmed by 5 bases and V by 4 bases; bases with no gene match: 8. Germline CDR1 is SGHAT and CDR2 is FQNNGV. The CDR3 sequence is 16 residues long. DNA of the CDR3: TGTGCCAGCAGCTCCCGGACTAGCGGGAGATGGGACGAGCAGTACTTC. It codes for CASSSRTSGRWDEQYF.

The V call is TRBV28, the J call TRBJ2-7; 8 positions agree with TRBD2. CDR3 length equals 15 residues. Germline lookup yields CDR1 MDHEN and CDR2 SYDVKM. V shed 2 bases, J shed 4 bases, and the junction held 7 bases outside the gene matches. CDR3 nucleotide sequence: TGTGCCAGCAGTTTACAGTCTAGCGGGTGGTACGAGCAGTACTTC. Translation: CASSLQSSGWYEQYF.

The CDR3 spells CASSLAQALNTEAFF. The CDR3 nucleotides are TGTGCCAGCAGTTTAGCCCAGGCTTTGAACACTGAAGCTTTCTTT. This chain uses TRBV28 with TRBJ1-1, with D uncertain. This CDR3 has 15 amino acids. V gave up 2 bases and J gave up 0 bases, with 10 bases separating them. CDR1 is MDHEN and CDR2 is SYDVKM in the germline V gene.

The chain carries TRBV11-1 and TRBJ2-3; TRBD2 matches 11 bases. The V and J ends lost 4 bases and 5 bases, in that order; junction bases with no gene match: 8. This CDR3 region has 16 residues. The germline V gene has CDR1 SGHAT and CDR2 FQDESV (reference sequence). The CDR3 bases are TGTGCCAGCAGCTCTCCGGTAGCGGGAGGGGGAGATACGCAGTATTTT. Its protein is CASSSPVAGGGDTQYF.

The table lists this clone with a count of one. J is TRBJ2-7 and V is TRBV7-9, with D maybe TRBD2 (5 bases). This CDR3 spans 12 amino acids. V lost 3 bases and J 2 bases, leaving 5 bases between the germline ends. In germline, CDR1 is SEHNR, CDR2 FQNEAQ (reference sequence). For the CDR3, the DNA is TGTGCCAGCAGCTTGACTACCTACGAGCAGTACTTC. Protein: CASSLTTYEQYF.

V is TRBV7-8 and J is TRBJ2-3; 9 nucleotides line up with TRBD2. In germline, CDR1 is SGHVS, CDR2 FQNEAQ. V shed 5 bases, J shed 6 bases, and the junction held 3 bases outside the gene matches. The CDR3 sequence is 13 residues long. This chain's CDR3 is CASSPREGDTQYF. The DNA for the CDR3 is TGTGCCAGCAGCCCGCGGGAGGGGGATACGCAGTATTTT.

The chain combines TRBV11-2 with TRBJ2-3, with TRBD1 matching over 8 bases. This CDR3 contains 17 residues. In germline, CDR1 is SGHAT, CDR2 FQNNGV. V trimming: 2 bases; J trimming: 5 bases; junction bases outside the gene matches: 12. This CDR3 reads CASSLILGGQGKDTQYF. The CDR3 nucleotides are TGTGCCAGCAGCTTAATTTTGGGCGGACAGGGTAAAGATACGCAGTATTTT.

The chain employs TRBV19 and TRBJ1-1; perhaps TRBD1 as D (6 bases). V shed 5 bases and J shed 3 bases, with 13 bases lying between them. There are 14 residues in the CDR3. Germline CDR1 is LNHDA and CDR2 is SQIVND (reference sequence). The CDR3 coding sequence is TGTGCCAGTAGTTCCGACAGGACCTACACTGAAGCTTTCTTT. Encoded protein: CASSSDRTYTEAFF.

This chain joins TRBV11-3 and TRBJ2-2, with D possibly being TRBD1 (5 bases). The V and J ends lost 1 base and 5 bases respectively, with 8 bases between them. From germline, CDR1 is SGHNT and CDR2 YENEEA. CDR3 length: 14 amino acids. In nucleotides, the CDR3 is TGTGCCAGCAGCTTAGGCGACAGTACCGGGGAGCTGTTTTTT. Protein product: CASSLGDSTGELFF.

V usage is TRBV19 and J usage is TRBJ2-5; 7 bases map to TRBD1. V was pared by 6 bases and J by 7 bases, with 11 bases of the junction left unmatched. CDR3 length: 14 amino acids. Germline V gives CDR1 LNHDA, CDR2 SQIVND (reference sequence). Here the CDR3 reads CASRNTDRAGTQYF. DNA of the CDR3: TGTGCCAGTAGGAACACCGACAGGGCCGGGACCCAGTACTTC. The whole variable domain, remainder taken from reference TRBV19 and TRBJ2-5, is DGGITQSPKYLFRKEGQNVTLSCEQNLNHDAMYWYRQDPGQGLRLIYYSQIVNDFQKGDIAEGYSVSREKKESFPLTVTSAQKNPTAFYLCASRNTDRAGTQYFGPGTRLLVL.

The V and J genes are TRBV2 and TRBJ1-1; D uncertain. Trimming removed 5 bases at V and 0 bases at J, with 10 bases between. Germline CDR1 SNHLY, CDR2 FYNNEI. This CDR3 is built from 14 residues. CDR3 DNA: TGTGCCAGCAGTCTCCAGAGGATGAACACTGAAGCTTTCTTT. Translating gives CASSLQRMNTEAFF.

This clone has just a few counts. The rearrangement joins TRBV27 to TRBJ1-1; 11 bases fit TRBD1. The germline V gene has CDR1 MNHEY and CDR2 SMNVEV (reference sequence). The CDR3 length is 15 residues. V was clipped by 4 bases and J by 2 bases; unmatched bases: 3. DNA for the CDR3: TGTGCCAGCAGTTCGGGACAGGGGGGAAACACTGAAGCTTTCTTT. Its translation: CASSSGQGGNTEAFF.

The chain links TRBV19 to TRBJ2-2, with 9 bases aligning to TRBD1. Trimming removed 1 base from V and 1 base from J; junction bases left unmatched: 7. The CDR3 extends over 18 amino acids. CDR1 and CDR2 from the germline V gene are LNHDA and SQIVND (reference sequence). The CDR3 DNA sequence: TGTGCCAGTAGTATAGGGATGGGACAGGGATTGAACACCGGGGAGCTGTTTTTT. It encodes CASSIGMGQGLNTGELFF.

CDR3 DNA: TGTGCCAGCAGCGGTGACAGGGACGAGCAGTACTTC. Residues: CASSGDRDEQYF. The chain couples TRBV9 to TRBJ2-7, with 7 positions matching TRBD1. The CDR3 is made up of 12 amino acids. V shed 3 bases and J 5 bases; nucleotides not matched to a gene: 2. Looked up from germline, CDR1 is SGDLS and CDR2 is YYNGEE. The whole variable domain, filled in from reference TRBV9 and TRBJ2-7, reads DSGVTQTPKHLITATGQRVTLRCSPRSGDLSVYWYQQSLDQGLQFLIQYYNGEERAKGNILERFSAQQFPDLHSELNLSSLELGDSALYFCASSGDRDEQYFGPGTRLTVT.